These 5 T cell receptor beta chains were all obtained from the same sample, sequenced in a study of T cells after posttransplantation cyclophosphamide. The assay was immunoSEQ multiplex PCR, and TCRdb's table has in-frame clones only and misses some. The table lists several thousand clones, around four fifths of them singletons. Cyclophosphamide on days +3 and +4 followed busulfan-fludarabine conditioning and a marrow graft. Sample: CD8+ T cells sorted from PBMCs, taken roughly 1,400 days after allogeneic stem cell transplant with posttransplant cyclophosphamide. The receptor set was obtained from a female patient in her forties or fifties who received an allogeneic stem cell transplant from a related donor, was CMV-positive, and had no GVHD. The graft donor may be the source of some T cells.

The chain carries TRBV7-8 and TRBJ1-5; 7 positions agree with TRBD1. V lost 1 base and J lost 4; bases outside the gene matches: 13. The CDR3 extends over 18 amino acids. Germline V lookup: CDR1 SGHVS, CDR2 FQNEAQ. The CDR3 region is CASSLGKQGTGANQPQHF. The CDR3 DNA reads TGTGCCAGCAGCTTAGGGAAACAGGGGACCGGAGCAAATCAGCCCCAGCATTTT.

The chain carries TRBV19 and TRBJ2-1; 9 positions agree with TRBD1. The CDR3 spans 12 residues. V gave up 2 bases and J gave up 15 bases; unmatched junction bases: 5. Looked up from germline, CDR1 is LNHDA and CDR2 is SQIVND (reference sequence). The CDR3 DNA sequence: TGTGCCAGTAGTATACCCGGACAGGGGAGGTTCTTC. The encoded protein is CASSIPGQGRFF.

J is TRBJ2-5 and V is TRBV7-3, with 8 bases fitting TRBD2. V was clipped by 5 bases and J by 3 bases; unmatched bases: 8. Germline CDR1 SGHTA, CDR2 FQGTGA. The CDR3 runs to 15 residues. The CDR3 nucleotides read TGTGCCAGCAGCCCCGGGACTAGTTCCGAAGAGACCCAGTACTTC. Amino acids: CASSPGTSSEETQYF.

The rearrangement uses TRBV6-5 and TRBJ1-4; the D gene is possibly TRBD1 (5 bases). The germline gives CDR1 MNHEY, CDR2 SVGAGI. Deletions cut 0 bases from V and 8 bases from J, with 13 bases between. The CDR3 is 15 amino acids. The CDR3 reads CASSYSRGNREKLFF. The DNA for the CDR3 is TGTGCCAGCAGTTACTCCCGGGGGAACCGCGAAAAACTGTTTTTT.

The chain links TRBV9 to TRBJ2-1; TRBD2 is a possible D gene (6 bases). The CDR3 totals 15 residues. V shed 4 bases and J shed 9 bases, with 20 bases lying between them. Germline CDR1 and CDR2: SGDLS and YYNGEE. The CDR3 protein is CASSSGGAPGGEQFF. DNA of the CDR3: TGTGCCAGCAGCTCCGGAGGGGCTCCCGGAGGTGAGCAGTTCTTC.